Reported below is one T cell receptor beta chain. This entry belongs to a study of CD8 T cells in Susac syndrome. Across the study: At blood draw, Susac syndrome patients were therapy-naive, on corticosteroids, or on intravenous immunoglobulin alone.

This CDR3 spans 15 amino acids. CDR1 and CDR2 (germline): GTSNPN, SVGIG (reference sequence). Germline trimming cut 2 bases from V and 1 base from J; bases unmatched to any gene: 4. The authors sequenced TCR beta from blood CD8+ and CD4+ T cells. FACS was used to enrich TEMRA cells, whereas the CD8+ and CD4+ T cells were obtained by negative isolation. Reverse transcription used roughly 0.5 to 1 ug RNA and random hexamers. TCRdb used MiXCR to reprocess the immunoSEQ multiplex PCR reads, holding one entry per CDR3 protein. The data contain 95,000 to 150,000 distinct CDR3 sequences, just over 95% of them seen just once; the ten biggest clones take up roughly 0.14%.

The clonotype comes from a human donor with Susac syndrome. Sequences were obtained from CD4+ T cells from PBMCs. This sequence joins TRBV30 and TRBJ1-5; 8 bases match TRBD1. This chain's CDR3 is CAWSQQGVSNQPQHF. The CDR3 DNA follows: TGTGCCTGGAGTCAACAGGGGGTGAGCAATCAGCCCCAGCATTTT. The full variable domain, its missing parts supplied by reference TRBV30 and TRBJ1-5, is SQTIHQWPATLVQPVGSPLSLECTVEGTSNPNLYWYRQAAGRGLQLLFYSVGIGQISSEVPQNLSASRPQDRQFILSSKKLLLSDSGFYLCAWSQQGVSNQPQHFGDGTRLSIL.